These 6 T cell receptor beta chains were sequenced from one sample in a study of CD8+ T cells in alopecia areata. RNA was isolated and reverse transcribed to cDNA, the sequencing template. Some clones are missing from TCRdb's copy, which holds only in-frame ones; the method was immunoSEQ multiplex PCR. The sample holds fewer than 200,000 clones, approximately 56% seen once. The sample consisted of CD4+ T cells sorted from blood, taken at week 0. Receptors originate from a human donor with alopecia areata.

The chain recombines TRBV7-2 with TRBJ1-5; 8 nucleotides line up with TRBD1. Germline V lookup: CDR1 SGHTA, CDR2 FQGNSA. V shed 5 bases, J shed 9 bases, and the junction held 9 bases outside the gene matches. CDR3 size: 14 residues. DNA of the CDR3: TGTGCCAGCAGCCGAGGACAGGGAGTATGGCCCCAGCATTTT. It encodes CASSRGQGVWPQHF.

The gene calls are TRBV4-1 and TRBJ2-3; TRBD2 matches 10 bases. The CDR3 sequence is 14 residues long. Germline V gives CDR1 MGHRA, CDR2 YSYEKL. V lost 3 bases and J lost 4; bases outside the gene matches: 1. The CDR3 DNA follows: TGCGCCAGCAGCCAGGGACTAGCGTCAGATACGCAGTATTTT. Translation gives CASSQGLASDTQYF.

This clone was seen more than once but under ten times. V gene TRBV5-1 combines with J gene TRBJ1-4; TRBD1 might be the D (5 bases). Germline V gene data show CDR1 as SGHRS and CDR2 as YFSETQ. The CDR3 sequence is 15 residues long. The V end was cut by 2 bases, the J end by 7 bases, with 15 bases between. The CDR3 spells CASSFGGEGGEKLFF. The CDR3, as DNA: TGCGCCAGCAGCTTTGGGGGTGAAGGTGGTGAAAAACTGTTTTTT.

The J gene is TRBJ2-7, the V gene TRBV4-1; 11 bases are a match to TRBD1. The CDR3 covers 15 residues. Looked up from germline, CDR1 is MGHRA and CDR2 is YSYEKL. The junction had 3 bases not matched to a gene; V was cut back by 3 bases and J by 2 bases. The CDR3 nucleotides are TGCGCCAGCAGCCAGGGGACAGGGGGACCCTACGAGCAGTACTTC. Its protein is CASSQGTGGPYEQYF.

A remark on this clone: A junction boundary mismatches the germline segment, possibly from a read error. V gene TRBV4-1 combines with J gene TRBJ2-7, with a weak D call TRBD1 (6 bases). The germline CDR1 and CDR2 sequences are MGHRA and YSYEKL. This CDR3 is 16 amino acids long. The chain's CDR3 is CASSQGPSGDTTRQYF. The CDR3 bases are TGTGCCAGCAGCCAAGGCCCCTCAGGGGACACTACGAGGCAGTACTTC.

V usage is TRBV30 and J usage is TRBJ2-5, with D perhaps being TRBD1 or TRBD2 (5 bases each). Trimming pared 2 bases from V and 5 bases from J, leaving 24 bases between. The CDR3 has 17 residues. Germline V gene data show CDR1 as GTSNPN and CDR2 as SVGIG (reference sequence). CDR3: CAWSPIFATGRGETQYF. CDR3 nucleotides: TGTGCCTGGAGTCCCATTTTTGCTACAGGCCGAGGGGAGACCCAGTACTTC.